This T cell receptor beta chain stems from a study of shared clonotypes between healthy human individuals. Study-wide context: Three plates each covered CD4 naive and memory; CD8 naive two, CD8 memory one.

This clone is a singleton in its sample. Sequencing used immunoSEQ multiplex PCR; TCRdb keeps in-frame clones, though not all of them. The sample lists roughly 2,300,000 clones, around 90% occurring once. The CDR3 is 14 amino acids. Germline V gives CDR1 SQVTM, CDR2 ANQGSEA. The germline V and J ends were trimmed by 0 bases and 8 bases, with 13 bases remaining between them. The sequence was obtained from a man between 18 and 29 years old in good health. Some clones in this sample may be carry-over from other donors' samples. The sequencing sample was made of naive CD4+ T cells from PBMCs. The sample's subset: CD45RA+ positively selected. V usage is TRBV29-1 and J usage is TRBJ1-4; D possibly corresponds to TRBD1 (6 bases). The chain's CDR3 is CSVEEGQGREKLFF. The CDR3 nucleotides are TGCAGCGTTGAAGAGGGGCAGGGGAGGGAAAAACTGTTTTTT.